A selection of T cell receptor beta chains follows, all from one sample in a study of cytomegalovirus exposure and HLA in healthy donors. Libraries were prepared by immunoSEQ multiplex PCR; TCRdb keeps only in-frame clonotypes and omits some of them. The repertoire holds 100,000 to 150,000 clones, with roughly 89% as singletons. Sequencing was carried out using PBMCs. These receptor sequences come from a woman aged 18 to 35 in good health and CMV-seronegative. Both conserved end residues are part of each CDR3. A D gene is named only where the DNA matches it firmly. The size field is filled for only some rows; it gives once, few, many or a size class.

TRBJ1-5 14 TRBV19 NA NA CASSTQISLPPQHF TGTGCCAGTAGTACCCAGATAAGTTTACCGCCCCAGCATTTT
TRBJ2-1 14 TRBV10-3 NA NA CAISAGYSTNEQFF TGTGCCATCAGTGCGGGTTATAGTACGAATGAGCAGTTCTTC
TRBJ2-5 15 TRBV6-4 NA NA CASSDSNEREETQYF TGTGCCAGCAGTGACTCGAATGAGCGGGAAGAGACCCAGTACTTC
TRBJ2-3 13 TRBV19 NA TRBD1 CASSMGQADTQYF TGTGCCAGTAGTATGGGACAGGCAGATACGCAGTATTTT
TRBJ1-4 15 TRBV7-2 once NA CASSLEARGGEKLFF TGTGCCAGCAGCTTAGAAGCCCGAGGGGGTGAAAAACTGTTTTTT
TRBJ1-1 14 TRBV10-1 NA NA CASSAGTMNTEAFF TGCGCCAGCAGTGCGGGAACCATGAACACTGAAGCTTTCTTT
TRBJ2-1 15 TRBV7-2 NA NA CASSLDTGSYNEQFF TGTGCCAGCAGCTTAGACACGGGGTCCTACAATGAGCAGTTCTTC
TRBJ1-1 14 TRBV27 NA NA CASTSGGSNTEAFF TGTGCCAGCACGTCCGGGGGTTCGAACACTGAAGCTTTCTTT
TRBJ2-5 14 TRBV11-2 once NA CASSLGQYQETQYF TGTGCCAGCAGCTTAGGGCAGTACCAAGAGACCCAGTACTTC
TRBJ2-3 13 TRBV10-2 NA NA CASSDADTDTQYF TGCGCCAGCAGTGACGCAGACACAGATACGCAGTATTTT
TRBJ2-5 14 TRBV11-2 NA NA CASSSAASGETQYF TGTGCCAGCAGCTCTGCAGCTAGTGGAGAGACCCAGTACTTC
TRBJ2-7 12 TRBV29-1 NA NA CSVTGGTYEQYF TGCAGCGTAACTGGGGGGACCTACGAGCAGTACTTC
TRBJ1-4 18 TRBV28 NA NA CASSPSGTVAATNEKLFF TGTGCCAGCAGCCCCAGCGGGACCGTAGCGGCAACTAATGAAAAACTGTTTTTT
TRBJ2-1 15 TRBV6-5 once TRBD2 CASRLAGGSQNEQFF TGTGCCAGCAGGTTAGCGGGAGGGTCCCAAAATGAGCAGTTCTTC
TRBJ2-3 16 TRBV11-1 NA TRBD2 CASSLFLQGGRDTQYF TGTGCCAGCAGCTTATTTCTTCAGGGAGGGAGAGATACGCAGTATTTT
TRBJ2-1 13 TRBV12-5 NA NA CASGPSGGDEQFF TGTGCTAGTGGTCCCAGTGGAGGTGATGAGCAGTTCTTC
TRBJ2-7 17 TRBV19 NA TRBD2 CASSNWLAGGRRYEQYF TGTGCCAGTAGTAATTGGCTAGCGGGAGGCCGACGTTACGAGCAGTACTTC
TRBJ1-1 15 TRBV6-6 NA NA CASSLVDSLNTEAFF TGTGCCAGCAGTTTAGTGGACAGTTTGAACACTGAAGCTTTCTTT
TRBJ1-1 14 TRBV6-1 NA NA CASSEGWRNTEAFF TGTGCCAGCAGTGAAGGATGGAGGAACACTGAAGCTTTCTTT
TRBJ1-5 13 TRBV9 NA TRBD1 CASSYRGPQPQHF TGTGCCAGCAGCTACAGGGGGCCTCAGCCCCAGCATTTT
TRBJ2-1 17 TRBV4-3 NA TRBD2 CASSQGTSDSSYNEQFF TGCGCCAGCAGCCAAGGGACTAGCGACAGCTCCTACAATGAGCAGTTCTTC
TRBJ2-1 16 TRBV5-1 NA TRBD2 CASSLALGRTRNEQFF TGCGCCAGCAGCTTGGCTCTCGGGAGGACCCGCAATGAGCAGTTCTTC
TRBJ1-2 17 TRBV28 NA NA CASSSKRGGVSLYGYTF TGTGCCAGCAGTTCTAAACGGGGGGGTGTTTCCCTATACGGCTACACCTTC
TRBJ2-1 16 TRBV30 NA NA CAWSPGMFPFYNEQFF TGTGCCTGGAGCCCAGGAATGTTCCCGTTCTACAATGAGCAGTTCTTC
TRBJ1-2 17 TRBV28 NA TRBD1 CASSLWKMRTGFDGYTF TGTGCCAGCAGTTTATGGAAGATGAGGACAGGGTTTGATGGCTACACCTTC
TRBJ2-2 13 TRBV2 NA NA CASSEVEGGELFF TGTGCCAGCAGTGAAGTTGAGGGAGGGGAGCTGTTTTTT
TRBJ1-2 14 TRBV19 few NA CASSVSPGLDGYTF TGTGCCAGTAGTGTAAGTCCGGGACTGGATGGCTACACCTTC
TRBJ2-7 15 TRBV19 few TRBD1 CASTPQGTAPEEQYF TGTGCCAGTACTCCCCAAGGGACAGCCCCGGAGGAGCAGTACTTC
TRBJ2-5 14 TRBV30 NA TRBD2 CARRLAGGGETQYF TGTGCCAGAAGACTAGCGGGAGGCGGAGAGACCCAGTACTTC
TRBJ2-2 16 TRBV19 NA TRBD1 CASSSMGQENTGELFF TGTGCCAGCTCGTCCATGGGACAGGAAAACACCGGGGAGCTGTTTTTT
TRBJ2-6 18 TRBV18 NA NA CASSPQTAVLSGANVLTF TGTGCCAGCTCACCACAAACAGCTGTACTCTCTGGGGCCAACGTCCTGACTTTC